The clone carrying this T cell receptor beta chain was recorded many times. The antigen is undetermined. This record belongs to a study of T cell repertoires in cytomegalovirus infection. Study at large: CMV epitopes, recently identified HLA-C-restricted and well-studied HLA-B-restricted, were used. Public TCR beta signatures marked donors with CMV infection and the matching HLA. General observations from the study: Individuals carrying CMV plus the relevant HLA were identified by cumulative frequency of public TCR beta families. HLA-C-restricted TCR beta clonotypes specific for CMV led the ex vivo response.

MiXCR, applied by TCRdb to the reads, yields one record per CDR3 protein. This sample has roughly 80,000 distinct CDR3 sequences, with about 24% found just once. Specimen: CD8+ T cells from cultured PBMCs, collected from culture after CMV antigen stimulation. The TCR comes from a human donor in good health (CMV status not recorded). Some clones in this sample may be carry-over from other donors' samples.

The CDR3 DNA reads as TGTGCCAGCAGCTCTGGACCGGGTGGAGAGACCCAGTACTTC. This translates into CASSSGPGGETQYF. V and J are TRBV7-2 and TRBJ2-5; no reliable D call. V lost 4 bases and J lost 4, with 13 bases in between. Germline values: CDR1 SGHTA, CDR2 FQGNSA. The CDR3 is 14 amino acids.